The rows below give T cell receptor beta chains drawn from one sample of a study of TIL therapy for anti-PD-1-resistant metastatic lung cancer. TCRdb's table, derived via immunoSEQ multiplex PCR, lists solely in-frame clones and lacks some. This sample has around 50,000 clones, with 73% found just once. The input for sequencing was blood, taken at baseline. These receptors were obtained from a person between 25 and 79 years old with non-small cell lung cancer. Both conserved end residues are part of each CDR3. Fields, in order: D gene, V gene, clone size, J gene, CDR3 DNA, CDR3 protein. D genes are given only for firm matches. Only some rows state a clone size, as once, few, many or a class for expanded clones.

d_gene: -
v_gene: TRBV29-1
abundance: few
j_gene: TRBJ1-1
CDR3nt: TGCAGCGCCGGCGGCAGGATCGACTCTGAAGCTTTCTTT
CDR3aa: CSAGGRIDSEAFF

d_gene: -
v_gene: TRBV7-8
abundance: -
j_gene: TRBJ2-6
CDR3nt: TGTGCCAGCAGCTTAAACCCCGGGGCCAACGTCCTGACTTTC
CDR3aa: CASSLNPGANVLTF

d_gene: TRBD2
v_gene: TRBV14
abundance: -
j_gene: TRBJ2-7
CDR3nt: TGTGCCAGCAGCCAAGGACCGACTAGCGAGACCTACGAGCAGTACTTC
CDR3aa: CASSQGPTSETYEQYF

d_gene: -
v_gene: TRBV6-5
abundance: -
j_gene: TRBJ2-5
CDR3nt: TGTGCCAGCAGTTATCCGGGGACGGAGACCCAGTACTTC
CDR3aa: CASSYPGTETQYF

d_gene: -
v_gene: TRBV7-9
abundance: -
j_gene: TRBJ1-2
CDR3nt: TGTGCCAGCAGCCTCGGGACTAACTATGGCTACACCTTC
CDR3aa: CASSLGTNYGYTF

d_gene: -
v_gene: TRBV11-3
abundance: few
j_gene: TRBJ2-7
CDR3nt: TGTGCCAGCAGCCTCCGGGACGGGACCTACGAGCAGTACTTC
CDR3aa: CASSLRDGTYEQYF

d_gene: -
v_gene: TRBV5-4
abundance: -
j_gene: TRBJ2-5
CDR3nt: TGTGCCAGCAGCTTTGGGGGGAGTACCCAGTACTTC
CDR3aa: CASSFGGSTQYF

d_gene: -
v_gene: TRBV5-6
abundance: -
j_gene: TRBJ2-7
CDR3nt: TGTGCCAGCAGCTTGTCGGCGGGGTCTGGGTACGAGCAGTACTTC
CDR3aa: CASSLSAGSGYEQYF

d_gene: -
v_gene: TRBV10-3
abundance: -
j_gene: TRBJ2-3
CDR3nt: TGTGCCATCAGGGACTCCACAGATACGCAGTATTTT
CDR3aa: CAIRDSTDTQYF

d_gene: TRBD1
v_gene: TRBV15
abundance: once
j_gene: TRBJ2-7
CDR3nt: TGTGCCACCAGCAGCACTCCGGGACAGGGGGCGGCGGTTCCGTACTTC
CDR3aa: CATSSTPGQGAAVPYF

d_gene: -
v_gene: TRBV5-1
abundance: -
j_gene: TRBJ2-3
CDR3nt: TGCGCCAGCAGCTACTCGGGGCAAACCACAGATACGCAGTATTTT
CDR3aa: CASSYSGQTTDTQYF

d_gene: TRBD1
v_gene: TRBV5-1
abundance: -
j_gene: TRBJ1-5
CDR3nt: TGCGCCAGCAGCCCGGGACAGGGTTCCCAGCCCCAGCATTTT
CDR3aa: CASSPGQGSQPQHF

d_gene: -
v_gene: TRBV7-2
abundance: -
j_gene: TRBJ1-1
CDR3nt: TGTGCCAGCAGCTTAAGTTGGAGGGGCACTGAAGCTTTCTTT
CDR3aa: CASSLSWRGTEAFF

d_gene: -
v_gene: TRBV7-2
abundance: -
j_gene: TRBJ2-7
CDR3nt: TGTGCCAGCAGCCCAGACCTTTCCTACGAGCAGTACTTC
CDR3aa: CASSPDLSYEQYF

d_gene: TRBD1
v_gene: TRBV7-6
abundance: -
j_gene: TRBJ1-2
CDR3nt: TGTGCCAGCAGCATAGGACAGGGGGGTTATGGCTACACCTTC
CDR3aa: CASSIGQGGYGYTF

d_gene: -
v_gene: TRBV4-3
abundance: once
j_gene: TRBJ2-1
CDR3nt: TGCGCCAGCAGCCAAGTTATTGGAGAGCAGCAGTTCTTC
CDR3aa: CASSQVIGEQQFF

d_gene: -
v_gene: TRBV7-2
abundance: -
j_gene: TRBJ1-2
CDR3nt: TGTGCCAGCAGCTTAGAACACCAAGGGTATGGCTACACCTTC
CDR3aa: CASSLEHQGYGYTF

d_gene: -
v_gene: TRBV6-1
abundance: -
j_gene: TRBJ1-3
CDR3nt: TGTGCCAGCAGTGAACGAGCAGGAAACACCATATATTTT
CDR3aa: CASSERAGNTIYF

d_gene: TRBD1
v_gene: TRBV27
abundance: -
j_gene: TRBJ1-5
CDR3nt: TGTGCCAGCAGTACGCAAGCAGGGGGCTGGGATCAGCCCCAGCATTTT
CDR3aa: CASSTQAGGWDQPQHF

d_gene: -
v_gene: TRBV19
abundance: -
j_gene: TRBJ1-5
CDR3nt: TGTGCCAGTAGCGACAGGTCACAGCGCAATCAGCCCCAGCATTTT
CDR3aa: CASSDRSQRNQPQHF

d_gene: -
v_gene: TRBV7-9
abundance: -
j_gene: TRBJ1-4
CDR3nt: TGTGCCAGCAGCGAGAACTCCCTTAATGAAAAACTGTTTTTT
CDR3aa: CASSENSLNEKLFF

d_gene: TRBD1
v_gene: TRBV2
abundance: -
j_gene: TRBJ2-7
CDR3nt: TGTGCCAGCAGTGGGGGACAGGGGGTGGGCGAGCAGTACTTC
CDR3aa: CASSGGQGVGEQYF

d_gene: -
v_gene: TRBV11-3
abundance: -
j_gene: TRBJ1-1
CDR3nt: TGTGCCAGCAGCTTAGAAGGGGTCACTGAAGCTTTCTTT
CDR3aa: CASSLEGVTEAFF

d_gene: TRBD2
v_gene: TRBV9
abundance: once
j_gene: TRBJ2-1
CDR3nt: TGTGCCAGCAGCGTAGGAAGCGGGGGTTACAATGAGCAGTTCTTC
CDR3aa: CASSVGSGGYNEQFF

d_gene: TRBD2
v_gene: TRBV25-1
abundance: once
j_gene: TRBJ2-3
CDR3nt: TGTGCCAGCAGTGAAGAGGCCACCAGCGGGAGGGGAGATACGCAGTATTTT
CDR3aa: CASSEEATSGRGDTQYF

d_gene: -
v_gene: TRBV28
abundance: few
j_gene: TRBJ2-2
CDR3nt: TGTGCCAGCAGTTTCGAAACCGGGGAGCTGTTTTTT
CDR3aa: CASSFETGELFF

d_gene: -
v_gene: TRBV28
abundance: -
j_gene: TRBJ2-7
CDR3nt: TGTGCCAGCAGTTTAGATGTATCCTACGAGCAGTACTTC
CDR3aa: CASSLDVSYEQYF

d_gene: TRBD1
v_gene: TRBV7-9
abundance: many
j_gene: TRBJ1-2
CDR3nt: TGTGCCAGCAGCTTATTAAGGGGGCTCTACGATGGCTACACCTTC
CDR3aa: CASSLLRGLYDGYTF

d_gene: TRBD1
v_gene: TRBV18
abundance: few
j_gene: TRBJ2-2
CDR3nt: TGTGCCAGCTCACGCATCTCGGGACAGGTGAACACCGGGGAGCTGTTTTTT
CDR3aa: CASSRISGQVNTGELFF

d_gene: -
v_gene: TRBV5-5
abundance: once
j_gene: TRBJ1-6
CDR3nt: TGTGCCAGCACCCTCACGCCTTACCTCTCCTATAATTCACCCCTCCACTTT
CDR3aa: CASTLTPYLSYNSPLHF

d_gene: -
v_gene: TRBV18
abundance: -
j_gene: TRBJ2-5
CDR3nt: TGTGCCAGCTCTCAAATCCAAGAGACCCAGTACTTC
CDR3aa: CASSQIQETQYF

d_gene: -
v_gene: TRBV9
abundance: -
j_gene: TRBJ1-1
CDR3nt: TGTGCCAGCAGCGTAGGGGCCCTCGGTGACCTGTCGGCTTTCTTT
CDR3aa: CASSVGALGDLSAFF

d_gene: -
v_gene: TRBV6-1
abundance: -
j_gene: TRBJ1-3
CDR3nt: TGTGCCAGCAGACTCGGACAATTCTCTGGAAACACCATATATTTT
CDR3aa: CASRLGQFSGNTIYF

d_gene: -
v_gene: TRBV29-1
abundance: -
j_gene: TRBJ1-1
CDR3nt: TGCAGCGTATTGATTGTACAGGGACTTGAAGCTTTCTTT
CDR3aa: CSVLIVQGLEAFF

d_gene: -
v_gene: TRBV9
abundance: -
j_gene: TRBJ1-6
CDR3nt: TGTGCCAGCAGCGGAAGTTCCGGACAGAACCCTAATTCACCCCTCCACTTT
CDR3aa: CASSGSSGQNPNSPLHF

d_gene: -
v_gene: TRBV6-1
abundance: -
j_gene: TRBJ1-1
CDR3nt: TGTGCCGCCCAATTTACCGAGGGGGACACTGAAGCTTTCTTT
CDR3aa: CAAQFTEGDTEAFF

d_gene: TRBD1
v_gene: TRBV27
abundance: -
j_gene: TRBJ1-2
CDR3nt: TGTGCCAGCAGCTTCCGGGACAGGGGGCGGAATGGCTACACCTTC
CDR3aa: CASSFRDRGRNGYTF

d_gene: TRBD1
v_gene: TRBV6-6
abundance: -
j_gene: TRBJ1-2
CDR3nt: TGTGCCAGCAGTTCCACTACAGGGGGCAGTGGCTACACCTTC
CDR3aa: CASSSTTGGSGYTF

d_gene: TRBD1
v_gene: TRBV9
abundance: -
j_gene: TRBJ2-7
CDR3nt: TGTGCCAGCAGCGCCGGGACAGGGGACGCCTACGAGCAGTACTTC
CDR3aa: CASSAGTGDAYEQYF

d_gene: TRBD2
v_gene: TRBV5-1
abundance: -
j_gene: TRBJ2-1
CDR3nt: TGCGCCAGCAGCTCCTCTCTAGCGGGAGGGCCCTCGGTCAATGAGCAGTTCTTC
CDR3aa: CASSSSLAGGPSVNEQFF

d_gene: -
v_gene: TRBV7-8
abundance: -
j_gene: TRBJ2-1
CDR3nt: TGTGCCAGCAGCTTAGTCCGCGGTCTCCGTGAGCAGTTCTTC
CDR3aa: CASSLVRGLREQFF

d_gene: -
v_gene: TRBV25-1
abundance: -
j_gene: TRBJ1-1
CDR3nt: TGTGCCAGCAGTCCAGGGTACAGACTTTCTGAAGCTTTCTTT
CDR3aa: CASSPGYRLSEAFF

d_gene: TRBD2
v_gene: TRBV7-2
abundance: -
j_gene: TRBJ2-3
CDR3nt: TGTGCCAGCAGCTTAAAGGCGGGAGTCACTAATACGCAGTATTTT
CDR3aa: CASSLKAGVTNTQYF

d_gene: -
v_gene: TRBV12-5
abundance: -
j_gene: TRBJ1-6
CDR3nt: TGTGCTAGTGGTTTGGCCCGGGGCACCTCCTATAATTCACCCCTCCACTTT
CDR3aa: CASGLARGTSYNSPLHF

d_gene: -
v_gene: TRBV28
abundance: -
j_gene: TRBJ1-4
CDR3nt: TGTGCCAGCACAGGGACGGTCGAAAAACTGTTTTTT
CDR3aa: CASTGTVEKLFF

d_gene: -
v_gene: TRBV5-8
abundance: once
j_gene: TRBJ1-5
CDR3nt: TGTGCCAGCAGCTTAGCAGGGGAATTTTATCAGCCCCAGCATTTT
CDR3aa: CASSLAGEFYQPQHF

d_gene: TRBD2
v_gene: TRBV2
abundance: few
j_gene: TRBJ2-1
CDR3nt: TGTGCCAGCAGAACTAGCGGGGGCAATGAGCAGTTCTTC
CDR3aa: CASRTSGGNEQFF

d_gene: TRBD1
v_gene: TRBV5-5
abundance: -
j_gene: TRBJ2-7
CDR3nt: TGTGCCAGCAGCTTTTCACAGGGGAGAGACGAGCAGTACTTC
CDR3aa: CASSFSQGRDEQYF

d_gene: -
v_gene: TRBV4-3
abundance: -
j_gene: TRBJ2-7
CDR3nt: TGCGCCAGCAGCCAAGGGTACACAGGACTCTCCTACGAGCAGTACTTC
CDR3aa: CASSQGYTGLSYEQYF

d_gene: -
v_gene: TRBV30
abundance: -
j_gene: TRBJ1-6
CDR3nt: TGTGCCTGGAACCCAGGGAGTTGGTTAAAGAATTCACCCCTCCACTTT
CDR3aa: CAWNPGSWLKNSPLHF

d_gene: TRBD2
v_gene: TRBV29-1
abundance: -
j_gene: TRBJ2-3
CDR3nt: TGCTCCGGGACTAGCGGACCCGAAACGCAGTATTTT
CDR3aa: CSGTSGPETQYF

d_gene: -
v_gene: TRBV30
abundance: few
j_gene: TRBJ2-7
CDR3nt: TGTGCCTGGAGTGGAGGGACTGCGCCCGAGCAGTACTTC
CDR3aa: CAWSGGTAPEQYF

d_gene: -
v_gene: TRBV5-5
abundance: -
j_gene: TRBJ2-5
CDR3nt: TGTGCCAGCAGCTTACCTATAGGGAGCCAAGAGACCCAGTACTTC
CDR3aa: CASSLPIGSQETQYF

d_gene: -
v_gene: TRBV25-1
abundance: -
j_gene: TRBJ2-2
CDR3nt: TGTGCCAGCAGTGATCCTATGGGCAGGGTGAACACCGGGGAGCTGTTTTTT
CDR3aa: CASSDPMGRVNTGELFF